Below are 19 T cell receptor beta chains sequenced from a single sample in a study of monozygotic twins with inflammatory bowel disease. TCRdb re-called the 5' RACE reads; one entry per CDR3 protein, DNA not given. This listing includes some 400,000 distinct CDR3 sequences. The sequenced sample was blood. These receptors were collected from a human donor with ulcerative colitis or Crohn's disease, or a healthy co-twin of an affected twin (not recorded which).

V is TRBV7-3 and J is TRBJ2-5; TCRdb reports TRBD2, a call that lacks DNA to check it against. From germline, CDR1 is SGHTA and CDR2 FQGTGA. CDR3 length: 17 residues. The CDR3 region is CASSLGLAGVFQETQYF.

V gene TRBV20-1 combines with J gene TRBJ2-1; the TRBD1 assignment by TCRdb is unverifiable without DNA. The germline gives CDR1 DFQATT, CDR2 SNEGSKA (reference sequence). CDR3 length: 14 amino acids. The CDR3 loop reads CSAGTQRGYNEQFF.

V is TRBV18 and J is TRBJ2-1; TCRdb's D call of TRBD2 is untestable without DNA. The length of the CDR3 is 15 residues. Germline V gene data show CDR1 as KGHSH and CDR2 as LQKENI. CDR3 region: CASSPGTSALNEQFF.

This sequence joins TRBV28 and TRBJ2-7; absent DNA, TCRdb's TRBD1 call cannot be checked. Germline V gene data show CDR1 as MDHEN and CDR2 as SYDVKM. CDR3 length: 16 residues. The CDR3 region is CASRFRGTQGSYEQYF.

The chain carries TRBV7-2 and TRBJ1-6; TCRdb's assignment of TRBD1 cannot be checked, as there is no DNA. The CDR3 runs to 15 residues. Per the germline V gene, CDR1 is SGHTA and CDR2 is FQGNSA. The chain's CDR3 is CASSLRGGENSPLHF.

The chain joins TRBV7-9 to TRBJ2-2; TCRdb's D gene call, TRBD1, goes unchecked for lack of DNA. The CDR3 is 17 residues long. Germline CDR1 is SEHNR and CDR2 is FQNEAQ (reference sequence). CDR3 amino acids: CASSPPRWDSYTGELFF.

This CDR3 is CASSLEGLQSPLHF. V gene TRBV27 combines with J gene TRBJ1-6; with no DNA, the TCRdb D assignment of TRBD1 cannot be verified. This CDR3 spans 14 amino acids. Germline CDR1 reads MNHEY; CDR2 reads SMNVEV (reference sequence).

The chain recombines TRBV28 with TRBJ2-1; TCRdb gives TRBD1 as the D gene, but with no DNA this cannot be confirmed. The CDR3 covers 16 residues. CDR1 and CDR2 from the germline V gene are MDHEN and SYDVKM. The CDR3 reads CASLNRGRESYNEQFF.

The chain has TRBV6-1 and TRBJ2-7; TCRdb's D call, TRBD2, is unchecked because there is no DNA. Germline values: CDR1 MNHNS, CDR2 SASEGT. The CDR3 runs 15 residues. CDR3 in amino acids: CASSEALTSNHEQYF.

The chain links TRBV16 to TRBJ2-1; TCRdb gives TRBD1 as the D gene, but with no DNA this cannot be confirmed. The length of the CDR3 is 15 residues. CDR1 and CDR2 (germline): KGHSY, FQNENV. The chain's CDR3 is CASSQSSQGLDEQFF.

The chain is built from TRBV29-1 and TRBJ2-7. From germline, CDR1 is SQVTM and CDR2 ANQGSEA. This CDR3 region has 13 residues. CDR3 in amino acids: CSVEEAEAYEQYF.

The rearrangement uses TRBV28 and TRBJ2-7; TCRdb selects TRBD1, and the lack of DNA leaves this call unchecked. Germline CDR1 MDHEN, CDR2 SYDVKM. The CDR3 runs 14 residues. CDR3 protein: CASSRPGQYYEQYF.

The chain is built from TRBV11-2 and TRBJ2-5; the D call of TRBD1 rests on TCRdb alone, since no DNA is present to check it. The CDR3 contains 14 residues. CDR1 and CDR2 from the germline V gene are SGHAT and FQNNGV. CDR3 loop: CASRPTGGEETQYF.

This chain links TRBV7-2 with TRBJ1-2; the D gene TCRdb calls, TRBD1, cannot be checked with no DNA. Germline CDR1 and CDR2: SGHTA and FQGNSA. The CDR3 spans 16 residues. CDR3 region: CASSPMVGLGNYGYTF.

This rearrangement joins TRBV2 to TRBJ2-1. Germline V gene lookup returns CDR1 SNHLY and CDR2 FYNNEI. This CDR3 comprises 16 residues. Here the CDR3 reads CASSPNSLTGYNEQFF. Complete variable domain (other parts from reference TRBV2 and TRBJ2-1): EPEVTQTPSHQVTQMGQEVILRCVPISNHLYFYWYRQILGQKVEFLVSFYNNEISEKSEIFDDQFSVERPDGSNFTLKIRSTKLEDSAMYFCASSPNSLTGYNEQFFGPGTRLTVL.

The chain combines TRBV18 with TRBJ2-3; TCRdb names TRBD1, which stays unverified in the absence of DNA. This CDR3 spans 15 amino acids. CDR1 is KGHSH and CDR2 is LQKENI in the germline V gene. This chain's CDR3 is CASSPAMAQGNTQYF.

The chain recombines TRBV20-1 with TRBJ2-1. The CDR3 covers 13 residues. CDR1 is DFQATT and CDR2 is SNEGSKA in the germline V gene (reference sequence). CDR3: CSAPTGSYNEQFF.

The genes are TRBV19 and TRBJ1-1; TCRdb names TRBD1, which stays unverified in the absence of DNA. The CDR3 totals 16 residues. Germline values: CDR1 LNHDA, CDR2 SQIVND (reference sequence). The CDR3 loop is CASHPGGGAMNTEAFF. The full variable domain, completed using reference TRBV19 and TRBJ1-1, is DGGITQSPKYLFRKEGQNVTLSCEQNLNHDAMYWYRQDPGQGLRLIYYSQIVNDFQKGDIAEGYSVSREKKESFPLTVTSAQKNPTAFYLCASHPGGGAMNTEAFFGQGTRLTVV.

The chain combines TRBV12-3 or TRBV12-4 with TRBJ1-2; the TCRdb D gene call, TRBD1, has no DNA to confirm it. This CDR3 contains 21 residues. This CDR3 is CASSLSGLRNVGGLRIYGYTF.